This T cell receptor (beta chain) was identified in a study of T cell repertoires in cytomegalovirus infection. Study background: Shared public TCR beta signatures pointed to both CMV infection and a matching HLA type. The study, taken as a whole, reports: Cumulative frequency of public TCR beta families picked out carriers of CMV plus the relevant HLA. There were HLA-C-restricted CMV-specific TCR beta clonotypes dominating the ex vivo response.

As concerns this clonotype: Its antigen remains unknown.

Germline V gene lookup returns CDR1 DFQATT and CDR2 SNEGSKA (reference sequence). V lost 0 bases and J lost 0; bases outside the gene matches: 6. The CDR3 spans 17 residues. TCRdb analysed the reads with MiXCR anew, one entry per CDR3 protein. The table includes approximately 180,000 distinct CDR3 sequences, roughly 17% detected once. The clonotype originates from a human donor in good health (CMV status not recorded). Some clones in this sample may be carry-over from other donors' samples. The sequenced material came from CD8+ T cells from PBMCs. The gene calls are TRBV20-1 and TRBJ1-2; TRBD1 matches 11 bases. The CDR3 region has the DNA TGCAGTGCTAGAGATCGGGACAGGGGGGGGACTAACTATGGCTACACCTTC. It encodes CSARDRDRGGTNYGYTF.